This T cell receptor (beta chain) originates from a study of OX40 agonist ivuxolimab in advanced cancers. With respect to the entire study: Ivuxolimab, which targeted the costimulatory receptor OX40 (CD134), was an agonistic, fully human IgG2 monoclonal antibody. Intravenous ivuxolimab was administered to patients every 2 weeks at six dose levels: 0.01, 0.1, 0.3, 1.5, 3 and 10 mg/kg. Of the roughly 54 patients in dose escalation, 19 had hepatocellular carcinoma, some 15 had melanoma, 9 had renal cell carcinoma and 9 had head and neck cancer. The dose-escalation cohort was about 83% male with a mean age of roughly 62 years, ranging from roughly 20 to 80. Prior anti-PD-1, anti-PD-L1 or anti-CTLA-4 therapy was permitted, and 35% to 40% of dose-escalation patients had received checkpoint inhibitors. Partial responses were achieved by three dose-escalation patients, of whom one had hepatocellular carcinoma and two had cutaneous melanoma. Peripheral TCRbeta sequencing aimed to test whether ivuxolimab altered TCR sequence diversity and caused clonal T-cell expansion. The paper covers the monotherapy dose-escalation part of the phase I ivuxolimab trial, which included N ≈ 50 patients. General findings and caveats noted by the study authors: On average, CD8+ T cells showed more expanded clones than CD4+ T cells after ivuxolimab. Low levels of normalized T-cell clonal expansion were also seen in some patients who did not respond. At doses of 0.1 to 3.0 mg/kg, clonal expansion of both CD4+ and CD8+ T cells in blood was seen between baseline and week 6. In the 0.1-3.0 mg/kg groups, partial responders had among the lowest normalized peripheral clonal expansion, particularly in CD8+ T cells. The antigen specificity of the clonally expanded peripheral T cells was not determined.

The trial excluded patients who had a history of autoimmune disease or who were on systemic immunosuppression. Peripheral blood for TCR sequencing was drawn from every dose cohort at baseline, at cycle 4 day 1 and at cycle 7 day 1. The samples were taken from a phase I, first-in-human, multicenter, open-label dose-escalation trial of ivuxolimab. Adults with locally advanced or metastatic head and neck squamous cell, hepatocellular, melanoma or renal cell carcinoma were enrolled in the trial. Before TCR sequencing, CD4+ T cells and CD8+ T cells from peripheral blood were sorted into separate populations. After removal of 0 bases from V and 2 bases from J, the junction retains 2 bases not matched to a gene. The CDR3 covers 15 residues, taking in both the cysteine and the phenylalanine. Only the CDR3 DNA stays, 45 bases, in frame from base 1. CDR1 and CDR2, per the germline V gene, are SGDLS and YYNGEE.

Genomic DNA was isolated from the sorted cells so that the TCRbeta CDR3 region could be sequenced. The immunoSEQ Assay was used to sequence the TCRbeta CDR3 regions. TCRdb holds this immuneACCESS table with in-frame rearrangements only. Some clones are missing; in checked studies, unresolved V genes explain under half, and the rest has no known cause. This sample is represented by 13,000 or so clones; over 80% of them were singletons. The ten biggest clones cover roughly a fifth of the sample. Worth noting for this clone: The antigen it recognizes is unknown. Base qualities were left out, and no much larger clone turns up one base away.

This TCR came from an adult with an advanced solid tumor such as melanoma, head and neck, liver or kidney cancer. The V gene is TRBV9 and the J gene is TRBJ2-4; the junction holds 7 bases that match TRBD2. This specimen consisted of CD4+ or CD8+ T cells sorted from blood, obtained in a trial of the OX40 agonist ivuxolimab. CDR3 protein: CASSVGEGSKNIQYF. The DNA sequence is TGTGCCAGCAGCGTAGGGGAGGGTTCCAAAAACATTCAGTACTTC.